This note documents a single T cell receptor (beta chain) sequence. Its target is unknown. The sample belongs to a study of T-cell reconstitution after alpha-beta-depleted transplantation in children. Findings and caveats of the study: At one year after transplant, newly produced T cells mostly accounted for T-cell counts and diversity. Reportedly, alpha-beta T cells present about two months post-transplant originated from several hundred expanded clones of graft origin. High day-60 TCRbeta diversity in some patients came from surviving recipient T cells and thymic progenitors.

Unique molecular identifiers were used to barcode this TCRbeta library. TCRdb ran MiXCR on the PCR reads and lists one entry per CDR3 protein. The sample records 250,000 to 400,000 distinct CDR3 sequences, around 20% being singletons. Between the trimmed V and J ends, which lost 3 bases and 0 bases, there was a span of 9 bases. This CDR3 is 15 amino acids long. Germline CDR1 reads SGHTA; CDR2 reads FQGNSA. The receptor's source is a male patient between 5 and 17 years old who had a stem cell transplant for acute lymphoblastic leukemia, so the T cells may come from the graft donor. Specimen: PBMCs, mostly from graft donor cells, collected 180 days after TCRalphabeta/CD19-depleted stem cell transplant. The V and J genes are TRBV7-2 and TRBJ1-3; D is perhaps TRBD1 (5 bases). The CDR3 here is CASSLSGTSGNTIYF. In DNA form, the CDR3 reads TGTGCCAGCAGCTTGTCAGGGACCTCTGGAAACACCATATATTTT.